Detailed here is one TCR beta chain. This entry belongs to a study of OX40 agonist ivuxolimab in advanced cancers. The table came from immunoSEQ multiplex PCR; TCRdb's copy has only in-frame clones and leaves some out. The sample holds about 95,000 clones, 89% seen once. This CDR3 contains 13 residues. Germline V CDR1 and CDR2: KGHSH, LQKENI. Trimming took 11 bases from V and 2 from J; bases not matched to a gene: 3. The chain carries TRBV18 and TRBJ2-3, with TRBD2 matching 11 bases. The sample was CD4+ or CD8+ T cells sorted from blood, taken in a trial of the OX40 agonist ivuxolimab. The TCR comes from an adult with an advanced solid tumor such as melanoma, head and neck, liver or kidney cancer. CDR3 sequence reads: CASTSGDTDTQYF. CDR3 nucleotides: TGTGCCTCGACTAGCGGGGACACAGATACGCAGTATTTT.